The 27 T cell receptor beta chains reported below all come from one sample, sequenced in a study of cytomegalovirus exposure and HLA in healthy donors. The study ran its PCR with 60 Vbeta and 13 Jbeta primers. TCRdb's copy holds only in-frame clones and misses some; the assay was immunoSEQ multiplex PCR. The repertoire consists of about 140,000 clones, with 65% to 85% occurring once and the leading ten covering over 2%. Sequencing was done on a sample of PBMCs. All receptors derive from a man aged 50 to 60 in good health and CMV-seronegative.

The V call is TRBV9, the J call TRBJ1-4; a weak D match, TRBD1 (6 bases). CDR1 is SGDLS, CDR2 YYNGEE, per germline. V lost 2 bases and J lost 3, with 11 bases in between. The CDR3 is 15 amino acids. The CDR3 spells CASSVQTGPNEKLFF. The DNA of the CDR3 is TGTGCCAGCAGCGTTCAGACAGGACCTAATGAAAAACTGTTTTTT.

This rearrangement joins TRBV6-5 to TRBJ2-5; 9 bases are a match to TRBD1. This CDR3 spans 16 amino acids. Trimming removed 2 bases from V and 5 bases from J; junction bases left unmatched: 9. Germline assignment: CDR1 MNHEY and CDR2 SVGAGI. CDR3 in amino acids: CASSYGGDREGETQYF. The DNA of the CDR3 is TGTGCCAGCAGTTACGGGGGGGACAGGGAAGGGGAGACCCAGTACTTC.

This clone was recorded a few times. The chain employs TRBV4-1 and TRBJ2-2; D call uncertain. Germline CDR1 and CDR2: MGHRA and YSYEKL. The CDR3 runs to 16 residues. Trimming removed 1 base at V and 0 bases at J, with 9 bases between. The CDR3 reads CASSQAGSANTGELFF. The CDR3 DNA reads TGCGCCAGCAGCCAAGCAGGTTCTGCGAACACCGGGGAGCTGTTTTTT.

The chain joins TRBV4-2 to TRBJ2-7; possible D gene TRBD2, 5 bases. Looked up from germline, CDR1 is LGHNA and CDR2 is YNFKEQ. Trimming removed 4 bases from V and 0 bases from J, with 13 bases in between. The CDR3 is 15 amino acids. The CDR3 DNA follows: TGTGCCAGCAGCCTGGGTGGAGGCAACTCCTACGAGCAGTACTTC. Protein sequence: CASSLGGGNSYEQYF.

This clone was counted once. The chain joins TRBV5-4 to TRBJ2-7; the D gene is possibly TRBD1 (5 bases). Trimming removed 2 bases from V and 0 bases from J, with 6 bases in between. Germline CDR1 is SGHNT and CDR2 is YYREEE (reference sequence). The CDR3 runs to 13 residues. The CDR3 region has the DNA TGTGCCAGCAGCTTCAGGGACTCCTACGAGCAGTACTTC. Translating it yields CASSFRDSYEQYF.

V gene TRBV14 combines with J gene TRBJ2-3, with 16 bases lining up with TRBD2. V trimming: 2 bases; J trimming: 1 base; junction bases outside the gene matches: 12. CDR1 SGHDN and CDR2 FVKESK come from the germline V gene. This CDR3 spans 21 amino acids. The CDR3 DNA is TGTGCCAGCAGCCAACCCGGGACTAGCGGGAGGGCCGTAGGTGGCACAGATACGCAGTATTTT. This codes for CASSQPGTSGRAVGGTDTQYF.

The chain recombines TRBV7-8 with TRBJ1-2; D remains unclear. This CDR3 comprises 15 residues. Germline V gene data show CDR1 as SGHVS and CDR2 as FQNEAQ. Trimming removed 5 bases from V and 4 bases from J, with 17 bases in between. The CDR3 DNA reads TGTGCCAGCAGCCCAGAGCACAGTTCAATCTATGGCTACACCTTC. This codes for CASSPEHSSIYGYTF. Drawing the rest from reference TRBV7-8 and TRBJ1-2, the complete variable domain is GAGVSQSPRYKVAKRGQDVALRCDPISGHVSLFWYQQALGQGPEFLTYFQNEAQLDKSGLPSDRFFAERPEGSVSTLKIQRTQQEDSAVYLCASSPEHSSIYGYTFGSGTRLTVV.

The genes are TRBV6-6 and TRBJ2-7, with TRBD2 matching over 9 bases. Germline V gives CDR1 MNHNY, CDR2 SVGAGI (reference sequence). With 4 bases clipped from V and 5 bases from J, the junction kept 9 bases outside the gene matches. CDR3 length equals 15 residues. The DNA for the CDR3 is TGTGCCAGCAGTTTCGGGCTAGCGGGGAAGGACGAGCAGTACTTC. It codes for CASSFGLAGKDEQYF.

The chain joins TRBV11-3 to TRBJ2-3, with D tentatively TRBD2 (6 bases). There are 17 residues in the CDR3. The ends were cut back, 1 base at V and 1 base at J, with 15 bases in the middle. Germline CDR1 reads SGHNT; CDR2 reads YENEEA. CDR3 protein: CASSLVYVGGGTDTQYF. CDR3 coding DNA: TGTGCCAGCAGCTTAGTATACGTAGGCGGGGGCACAGATACGCAGTATTTT. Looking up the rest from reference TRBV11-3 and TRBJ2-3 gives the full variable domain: EAGVVQSPRYKIIEKKQPVAFWCNPISGHNTLYWYLQNLGQGPELLIRYENEEAVDDSQLPKDRFSAERLKGVDSTLKIQPAELGDSAVYLCASSLVYVGGGTDTQYFGPGTRLTVL.

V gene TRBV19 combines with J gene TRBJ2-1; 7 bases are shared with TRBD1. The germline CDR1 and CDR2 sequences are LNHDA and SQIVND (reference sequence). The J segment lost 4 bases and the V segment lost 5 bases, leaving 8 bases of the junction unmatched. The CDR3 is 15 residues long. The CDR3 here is CASSSPGQTYNEQFF. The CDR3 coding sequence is TGTGCCAGTAGTTCACCGGGACAGACTTACAATGAGCAGTTCTTC.

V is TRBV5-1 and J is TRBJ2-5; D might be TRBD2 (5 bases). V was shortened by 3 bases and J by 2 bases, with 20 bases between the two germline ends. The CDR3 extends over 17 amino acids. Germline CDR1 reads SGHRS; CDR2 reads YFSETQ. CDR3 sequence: CASSSILSGEMQETQYF. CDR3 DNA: TGCGCCAGCAGCTCCATTCTGAGCGGAGAGATGCAAGAGACCCAGTACTTC.

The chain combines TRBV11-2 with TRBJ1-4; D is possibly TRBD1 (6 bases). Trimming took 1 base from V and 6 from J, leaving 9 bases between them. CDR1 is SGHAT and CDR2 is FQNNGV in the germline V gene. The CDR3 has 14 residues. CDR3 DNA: TGTGCCAGCAGCTTAGTACCAGGGGATGAAAAACTGTTTTTT. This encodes CASSLVPGDEKLFF.

The chain's CDR3 is CASSLVGDTGELFF. The CDR3 DNA reads as TGTGCCAGCAGCTTAGTCGGGGACACCGGGGAGCTGTTTTTT. This chain connects TRBV7-6 to TRBJ2-2; D is perhaps TRBD2 (5 bases). V shed 1 base and J shed 3 bases, with 6 bases lying between them. The CDR3 covers 14 residues. Germline V gives CDR1 SGHVS, CDR2 FNYEAQ.

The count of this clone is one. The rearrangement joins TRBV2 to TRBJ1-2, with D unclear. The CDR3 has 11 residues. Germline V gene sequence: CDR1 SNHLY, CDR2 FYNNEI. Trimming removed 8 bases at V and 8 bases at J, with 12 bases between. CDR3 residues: CASHQTGGYTF. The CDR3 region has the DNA TGTGCCAGCCATCAGACGGGGGGCTACACCTTC.

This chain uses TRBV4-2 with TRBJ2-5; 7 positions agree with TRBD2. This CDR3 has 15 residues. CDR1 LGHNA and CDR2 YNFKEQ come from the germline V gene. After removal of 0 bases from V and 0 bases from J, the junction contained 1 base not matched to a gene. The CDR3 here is CASSQDGGDQETQYF. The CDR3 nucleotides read TGTGCCAGCAGCCAAGATGGGGGGGACCAAGAGACCCAGTACTTC.

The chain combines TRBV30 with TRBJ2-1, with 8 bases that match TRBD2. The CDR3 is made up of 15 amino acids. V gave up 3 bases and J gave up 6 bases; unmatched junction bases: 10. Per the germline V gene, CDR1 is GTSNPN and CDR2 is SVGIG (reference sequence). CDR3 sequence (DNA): TGTGCCTGGAGACCCCTACGGGGGGGCTCCAATGAGCAGTTCTTC. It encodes CAWRPLRGGSNEQFF.

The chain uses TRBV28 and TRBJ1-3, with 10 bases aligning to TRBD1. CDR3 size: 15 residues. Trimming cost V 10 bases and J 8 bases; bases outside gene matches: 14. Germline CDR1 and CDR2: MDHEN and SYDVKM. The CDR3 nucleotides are TGTGCCACCGAGTTCGCAGACAGGGGGCGCGACACCATATATTTT. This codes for CATEFADRGRDTIYF.

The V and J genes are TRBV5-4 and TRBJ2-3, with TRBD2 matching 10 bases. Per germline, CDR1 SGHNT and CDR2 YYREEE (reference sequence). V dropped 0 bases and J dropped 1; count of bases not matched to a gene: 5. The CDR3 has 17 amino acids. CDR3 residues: CASSLDGLAGGTDTQYF. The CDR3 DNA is TGTGCCAGCAGCTTGGACGGTCTAGCGGGGGGCACAGATACGCAGTATTTT.

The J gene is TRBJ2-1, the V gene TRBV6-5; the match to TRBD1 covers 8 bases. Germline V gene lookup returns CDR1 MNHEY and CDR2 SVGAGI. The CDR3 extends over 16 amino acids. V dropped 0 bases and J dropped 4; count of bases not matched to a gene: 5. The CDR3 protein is CASSYSPGQVYNEQFF. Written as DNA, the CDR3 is TGTGCCAGCAGTTACTCCCCGGGACAGGTTTACAATGAGCAGTTCTTC.

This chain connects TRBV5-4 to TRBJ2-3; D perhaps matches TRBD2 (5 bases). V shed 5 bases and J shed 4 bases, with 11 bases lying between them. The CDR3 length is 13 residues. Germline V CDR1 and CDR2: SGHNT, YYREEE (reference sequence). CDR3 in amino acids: CASSSAGSDTQYF. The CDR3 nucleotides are TGTGCCAGCAGTTCCGCGGGCTCAGATACGCAGTATTTT.

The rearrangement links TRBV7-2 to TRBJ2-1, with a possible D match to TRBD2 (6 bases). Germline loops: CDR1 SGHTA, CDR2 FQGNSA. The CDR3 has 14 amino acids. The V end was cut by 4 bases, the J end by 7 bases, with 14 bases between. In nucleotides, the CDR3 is TGTGCCAGCAGCTCTAGCGCCGTAAGAAATGAGCAGTTCTTC. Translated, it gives CASSSSAVRNEQFF.

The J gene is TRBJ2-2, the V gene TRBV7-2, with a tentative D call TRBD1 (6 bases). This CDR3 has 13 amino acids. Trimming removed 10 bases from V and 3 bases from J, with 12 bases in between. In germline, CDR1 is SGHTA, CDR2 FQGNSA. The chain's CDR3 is CAITTGYTGELFF. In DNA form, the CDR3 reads TGTGCCATTACCACAGGGTACACCGGGGAGCTGTTTTTT. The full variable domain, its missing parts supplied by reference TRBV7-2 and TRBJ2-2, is GAGVSQSPSNKVTEKGKDVELRCDPISGHTALYWYRQSLGQGLEFLIYFQGNSAPDKSGLPSDRFSAERTGGSVSTLTIQRTQQEDSAVYLCAITTGYTGELFFGEGSRLTVL.

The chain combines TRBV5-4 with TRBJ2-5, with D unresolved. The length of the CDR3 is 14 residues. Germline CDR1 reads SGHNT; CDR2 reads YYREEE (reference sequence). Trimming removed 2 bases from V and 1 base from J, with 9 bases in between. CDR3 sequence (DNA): TGTGCCAGCAGCTTTTATTCAGGCCAAGAGACCCAGTACTTC. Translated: CASSFYSGQETQYF. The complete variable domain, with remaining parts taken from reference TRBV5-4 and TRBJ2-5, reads ETGVTQSPTHLIKTRGQQVTLRCSSQSGHNTVSWYQQALGQGPQFIFQYYREEENGRGNFPPRFSGLQFPNYSSELNVNALELDDSALYLCASSFYSGQETQYFGPGTRLLVL.

The CDR3 reads CASSRGTGNEGELFF. CDR3 sequence (DNA): TGCGCCAGCAGCAGAGGGACAGGGAATGAAGGGGAGCTGTTTTTT. V usage is TRBV5-1 and J usage is TRBJ2-2; 9 nucleotides line up with TRBD1. J lost 8 bases, V lost 4 bases, and 9 bases had no gene match. The germline gives CDR1 SGHRS, CDR2 YFSETQ. This CDR3 is 15 amino acids long.

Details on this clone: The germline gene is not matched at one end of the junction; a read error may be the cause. The CDR3 here is CASGQRFRSSDEQFF. Written as DNA, the CDR3 is TGTGCCAGCGGCCAACGGTTCAGGTCTTCCGATGAGCAGTTCTTC. V is TRBV14 and J is TRBJ2-1; no clear D. The germline gives CDR1 SGHDN, CDR2 FVKESK. The CDR3 runs to 15 residues.

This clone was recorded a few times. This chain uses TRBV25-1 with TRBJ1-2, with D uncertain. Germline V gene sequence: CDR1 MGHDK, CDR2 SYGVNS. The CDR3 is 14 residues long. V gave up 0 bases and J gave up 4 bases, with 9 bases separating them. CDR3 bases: TGTGCCAGCAGTGAATATGGGCAGTCCTATGGCTACACCTTC. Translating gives CASSEYGQSYGYTF.

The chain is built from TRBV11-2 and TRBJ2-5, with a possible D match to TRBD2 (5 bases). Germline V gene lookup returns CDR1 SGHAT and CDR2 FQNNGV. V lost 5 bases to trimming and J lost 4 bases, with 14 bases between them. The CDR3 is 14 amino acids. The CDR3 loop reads CASSLLGLRETQYF. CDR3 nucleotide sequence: TGTGCCAGCAGCCTTTTAGGACTTCGAGAGACCCAGTACTTC.